The rows below give T cell receptor beta chains drawn from one sample of a study of shared clonotypes between healthy human individuals. Here immunoSEQ multiplex PCR was the method, and the copy in TCRdb shows in-frame clones only, minus some. Among hundreds of thousands of clones listed, roughly 96% were seen once. Source material: naive CD8+ T cells sorted from blood. The receptors here all came from a woman aged 25 to 39 in good health. CDR3s include the opening cysteine and the closing phenylalanine or tryptophan. A D gene is named only where the DNA matches it firmly.

J: TRBJ2-6
D: TRBD1
V: TRBV2
CDR3: CASRHNRDSYSGANVLTF

J: TRBJ2-7
D: .
V: TRBV27
CDR3: CASSLMFQGEQYF

J: TRBJ1-1
D: .
V: TRBV19
CDR3: CASSIGGNTEAFF

J: TRBJ2-3
D: TRBD1
V: TRBV15
CDR3: CATSRDPDRGTDTQYF

J: .
D: .
V: TRBV4-1
CDR3: CASSPGARGTYEQYF

J: TRBJ1-1
D: .
V: TRBV13
CDR3: CASSAGYTEAFF

J: TRBJ1-5
D: .
V: TRBV28
CDR3: CASRVWDQPQHF

J: TRBJ1-1
D: .
V: TRBV28
CDR3: CASSLVPGEGNTEAFF

J: TRBJ2-1
D: TRBD2
V: TRBV7-9
CDR3: CASSLAGSSYNEQFF

J: TRBJ2-7
D: TRBD2
V: TRBV19
CDR3: CASSSSGTSMTYEQYF

J: TRBJ2-7
D: .
V: TRBV27
CDR3: CASSNGRSYEQYF

J: TRBJ1-1
D: .
V: TRBV6-5
CDR3: CATQGTGGEAFF

J: TRBJ2-7
D: TRBD1
V: TRBV13
CDR3: CASSGTESSYEQYF

J: TRBJ1-1
D: .
V: TRBV27
CDR3: CASSFPISINTEAFF

J: TRBJ2-7
D: .
V: TRBV20-1
CDR3: CSVDSYEQYF

J: TRBJ1-5
D: .
V: TRBV4-1
CDR3: CASSQGGFNQPQHF

J: TRBJ1-2
D: TRBD1
V: TRBV5-6
CDR3: CASSLGTDHYGYTF

J: TRBJ2-1
D: .
V: TRBV2
CDR3: CASRSPVSSYNEQFF

J: TRBJ2-1
D: TRBD1
V: TRBV6-4
CDR3: CASSEMVKGQVYCSYNEQFF

J: TRBJ2-3
D: .
V: TRBV14
CDR3: CASSQTGTPGDTQYF

J: TRBJ2-1
D: TRBD2
V: TRBV2
CDR3: CAGKREAIAEQFF

J: TRBJ1-5
D: TRBD1
V: TRBV15
CDR3: CATSRATTGSNQPQHF

J: TRBJ2-7
D: TRBD2
V: TRBV27
CDR3: CASSPGLAGVVYEQYF